This T cell receptor beta chain appears in the sequencing data of a study of T cells in Graves' hyperthyroidism and ophthalmopathy. This clonotype was detected a few times. CDR1 is SGHNT, CDR2 YYREEE, per germline (reference sequence). The CDR3 runs 17 residues. V was shortened by 5 bases and J by 0 bases, with 20 bases between the two germline ends. The TCR beta CDR3 regions underwent amplification using RNA transcripts as the source. A first-round RT-PCR of the TCR CDR3 used the HTBI primer set. MiXCR, run by TCRdb on the multiplex PCR reads, gives a single entry per CDR3 protein. The data show about 690,000 distinct CDR3 sequences, roughly 17% seen once. The PBMCs studied were ones that came from about 9.9 ml fresh peripheral blood.

The receptor's source is a man between 45 and 60 years old with Graves' hyperthyroidism. Material for sequencing was blood. The chain links TRBV5-4 to TRBJ1-1; the D gene is possibly TRBD1 (6 bases). CDR3: CASRGSRSGAVNTEAFF. In nucleotides, the CDR3 is TGTGCCAGCAGGGGGTCGCGGTCAGGGGCCGTGAACACTGAAGCTTTCTTT.